Below, 6 T cell receptor beta chains from the same sample are listed, as sequenced in a study of Graves' ophthalmopathy and Graves' hyperthyroidism. Amplifying from RNA transcripts, the study obtained TCR beta CDR3 regions. Second-round multiplex PCR came after a first-round RT-PCR that employed HTBI primers. TCRdb passed the multiplex PCR reads through MiXCR, listing each CDR3 protein once. The profile shows approximately 700,000 distinct CDR3 sequences, about 44% of them singletons. Material for sequencing was peripheral blood. Receptors originate from an adult man with Graves' ophthalmopathy.

Note on this clonotype: Given a much more abundant clone one base away, this may be a read error. This chain links TRBV29-1 with TRBJ2-5, with D possibly being TRBD1 (6 bases). V dropped 6 bases and J dropped 5 bases, with 13 bases sitting between them. The CDR3 spans 12 residues. Germline CDR1 is SQVTM and CDR2 is ANQGSEA. The CDR3 region has the DNA TGCAGCGTCCAACAGGGTTCGGAGACCCAGTACTTC. This codes for CSVQQGSETQYF.

The CDR3 loop is CASSLGTETELFF. CDR3 DNA sequence: TGTGCCAGCAGCTTGGGGACGGAGACGGAGCTGTTTTTT. The chain has TRBV5-5 and TRBJ2-2; D is uncertain. Germline CDR1 SGHKS, CDR2 YYEKEE (reference sequence). V was pared by 0 bases and J by 10 bases, with 10 bases between. The CDR3 contains 13 residues.

With respect to this clonotype: One base away lies a much larger clone, so this may be a sequencing read error. The chain carries TRBV7-9 and TRBJ2-7, with a weak D call TRBD1 (6 bases). This CDR3 comprises 14 residues. CDR1 and CDR2 (germline): SEHNR, FQNEAQ (reference sequence). Trimming cost V 6 bases and J 5 bases, with 17 bases left between them. CDR3 loop: CASSLPDRPDEQYF. CDR3 DNA sequence: TGTGCCAGCAGTCTCCCCGACAGGCCGGACGAGCAGTACTTC.

This clonotype was observed a few times. V gene TRBV2 combines with J gene TRBJ1-1; D is ambiguous. V dropped 9 bases and J dropped 5 bases, with 16 bases sitting between them. Germline V gene data show CDR1 as SNHLY and CDR2 as FYNNEI. The CDR3 contains 13 residues. CDR3 loop: CASIESGGTEAFF. The CDR3 DNA follows: TGTGCCAGTATTGAAAGTGGAGGAACTGAAGCTTTCTTT.

This clonotype was recorded a few times. The V and J genes are TRBV9 and TRBJ2-5, with a tentative D call TRBD1 (6 bases). V was trimmed by 4 bases and J by 4 bases, leaving 20 bases between them. The CDR3 covers 16 residues. Germline assignment: CDR1 SGDLS and CDR2 YYNGEE. This chain's CDR3 is CASSQDQGGWGETQYF. CDR3 sequence (DNA): TGTGCCAGCAGCCAAGACCAAGGGGGTTGGGGAGAGACCCAGTACTTC. The whole variable domain, filled in from reference TRBV9 and TRBJ2-5, reads DSGVTQTPKHLITATGQRVTLRCSPRSGDLSVYWYQQSLDQGLQFLIQYYNGEERAKGNILERFSAQQFPDLHSELNLSSLELGDSALYFCASSQDQGGWGETQYFGPGTRLLVL.

This clonotype was recorded at least ten times. The chain combines TRBV25-1 with TRBJ2-2; the D is unclear. CDR1 and CDR2 from the germline V gene are MGHDK and SYGVNS. The CDR3 totals 13 residues. The V and J ends lost 3 bases and 0 bases respectively, with 2 bases between them. The CDR3 reads CASSDANTGELFF. The CDR3 DNA follows: TGTGCCAGCAGTGACGCGAACACCGGGGAGCTGTTTTTT.